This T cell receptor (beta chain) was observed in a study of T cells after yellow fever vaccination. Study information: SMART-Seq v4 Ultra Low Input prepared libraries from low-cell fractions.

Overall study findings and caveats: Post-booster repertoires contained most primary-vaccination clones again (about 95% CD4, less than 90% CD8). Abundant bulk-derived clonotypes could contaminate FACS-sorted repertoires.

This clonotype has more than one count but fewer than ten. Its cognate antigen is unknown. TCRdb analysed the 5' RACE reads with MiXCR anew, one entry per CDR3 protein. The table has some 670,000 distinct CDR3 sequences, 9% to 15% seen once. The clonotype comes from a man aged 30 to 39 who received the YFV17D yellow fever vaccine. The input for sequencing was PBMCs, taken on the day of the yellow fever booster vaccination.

DNA for the CDR3: TGCGCCAGCAGCCAAGGGTCTAACCACGCCCTCTACGAGCAGTACTTC. It codes for CASSQGSNHALYEQYF. This chain uses TRBV4-3 with TRBJ2-7; D unclear. Trimming pared 1 base from V and 3 bases from J, leaving 16 bases between. The CDR3 totals 16 residues. Germline CDR1 LGHNA, CDR2 YSLEER.